This record looks at one T cell receptor (beta chain) sequence and its context. Its antigen is not identified. Study processing details: The study took CDR3 differences across clinicopathological groups and made a distant-metastasis classifier for papillary thyroid cancer from them. TCRdb re-clonotyped the PCR reads via MiXCR. TCRdb's processing, not the authors' own work, is the source of the V and J calls. The table records around 34,000 clones, about a sixth of them present only once. This specimen comes from a study of metastatic and nonmetastatic thyroid tumors. About the study: Repertoire comparisons spanned blood and tumor or nodule tissue from malignant and benign thyroid patients.

The CDR3 covers 17 residues. The germline V gene has CDR1 LGHNA and CDR2 YNFKEQ. The junction had 10 bases not matched to a gene; V was cut back by 3 bases and J by 4 bases. No patient received treatment before thyroid surgery. Study-level results: Relative to benign nodules, malignant thyroid tumors were reportedly characterized by significantly elevated TCR beta diversity in blood and tumor.

The sequence was obtained from a female donor with papillary thyroid cancer or a benign thyroid nodule (not recorded which). Some clones in this sample may be carry-over from other donors' samples. The sequenced sample was blood. This chain connects TRBV4-2 to TRBJ2-7, with 12 bases aligning to TRBD2. This chain's CDR3 is CASSHPTSGGPGYEQYF. The CDR3 coding sequence is TGTGCCAGCAGCCACCCTACTAGCGGGGGGCCTGGATACGAGCAGTACTTC.